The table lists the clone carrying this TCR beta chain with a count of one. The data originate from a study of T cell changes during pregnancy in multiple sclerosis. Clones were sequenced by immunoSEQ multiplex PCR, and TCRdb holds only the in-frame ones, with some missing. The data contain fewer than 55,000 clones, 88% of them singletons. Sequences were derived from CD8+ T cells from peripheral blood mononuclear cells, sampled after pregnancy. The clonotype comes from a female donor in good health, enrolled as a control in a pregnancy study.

Written as DNA, the CDR3 is TGTGCCAGCAAACCGGGACAACTATATGGCTACACCTTC. Protein product: CASKPGQLYGYTF. J is TRBJ1-2 and V is TRBV27, with D possibly matching TRBD1 (6 bases). In germline, CDR1 is MNHEY, CDR2 SMNVEV (reference sequence). The germline V and J ends were trimmed by 7 bases and 5 bases, with 14 bases remaining between them. CDR3 length: 13 residues.